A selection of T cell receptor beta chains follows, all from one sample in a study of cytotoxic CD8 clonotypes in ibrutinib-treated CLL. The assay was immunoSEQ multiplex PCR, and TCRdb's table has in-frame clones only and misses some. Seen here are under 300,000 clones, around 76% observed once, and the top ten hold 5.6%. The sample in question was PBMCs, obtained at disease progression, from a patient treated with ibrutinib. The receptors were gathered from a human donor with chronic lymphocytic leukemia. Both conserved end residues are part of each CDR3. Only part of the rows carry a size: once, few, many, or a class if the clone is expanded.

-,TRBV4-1,CASSQDPDRRNEQYF
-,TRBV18,CASSHGRAYEQYF
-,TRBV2,CASRLNPGLAGGGEQYF
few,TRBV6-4,CASSDSTGIGYTF
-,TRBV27,CASAPREPLGYEQYF
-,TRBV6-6,CASGTVNYGYTF
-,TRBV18,CASSQEAGTYSNQPQHF
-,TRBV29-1,CSVEGLGGPGETQYF
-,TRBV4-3,CASSQDRGTGYEQYF
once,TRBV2,CASSEGGGGYGYTF
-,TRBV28,CASSSHSGGYNEQFF
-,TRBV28,CASSPRWGHEQFF
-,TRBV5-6,CASSLEGIPYEQYF
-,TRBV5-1,CASSGGDPTGGQYGYTF
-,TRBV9,CASSVGSNSWDEQFF
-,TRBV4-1,CASSQVGLAGAAYEQYF
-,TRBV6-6,CASSGTGLNSPLHF
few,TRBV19,CASSIDWTGGYGYTF
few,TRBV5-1,CASSGTGTSGNEQYF
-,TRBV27,CASVSAGTPEAFF
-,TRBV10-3,CAISVDRDRPSGELFF
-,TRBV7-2,CASSLAEEQPQHF
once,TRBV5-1,CASSRDGCQETQYF
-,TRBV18,CASSPRWGSDDTEAFF
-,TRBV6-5,CASSWGQGGPETQYF
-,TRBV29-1,CSVRGTISYEQYF
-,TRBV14,CASSPLAGVFSEQYF
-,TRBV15,CATSRTGSGSGNTIYF
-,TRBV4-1,CASSQEKLAGVTGELFF
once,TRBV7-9,CASSPLTPGTGGEAFF
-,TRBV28,CASSLSLGTGELFF
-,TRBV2,CASKTGEFYEQYF
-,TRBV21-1,CASSKVPIYEQYF
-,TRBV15,CATSRVGPSTDTQYF
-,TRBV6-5,CASSYGQLGADGYTF
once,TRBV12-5,CASGRRQGASYNEQFF
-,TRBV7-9,CASSLAPTDTQYF
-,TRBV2,CASRDRAPYEQYF
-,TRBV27,CASSPLVGGTDTQYF
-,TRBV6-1,CASSGPWGAVEETQYF
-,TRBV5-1,CASSLESGYTF
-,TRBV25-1,CASSDSGGTSEQYF
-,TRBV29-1,CSVVRGSYNEQFF
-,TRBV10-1,CASTSDRYNEQFF
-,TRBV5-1,CASRSPGWSANEQFF
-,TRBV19,CASSIGLNYEQYF
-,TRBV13,CASSLGGIPGANVLTF
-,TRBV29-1,CSVELAGTREQFF
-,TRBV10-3,CAISSDRANYGYTF
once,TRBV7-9,CASSPRGQGSVTGELFF